A selection of T cell receptor beta chains follows, all from one sample in a study of siplizumab effects on memory and regulatory T cells. The table came from immunoSEQ multiplex PCR; TCRdb's copy has only in-frame clones and leaves some out. This sample has about 50,000 clones, with about 90% found just once. Sequencing input: naive CD8+ T cells sorted from blood. These receptors came from a human donor in good health. Both conserved end residues are part of each CDR3. D genes are given only for firm matches. Expanded clones are given a class, and other clones once, few, many or no size at all.

D gene: NA
CDR3 length: 12
V gene: TRBV28
clone size: NA
J gene: TRBJ2-7
CDR3 DNA: TGTGCCAGCAGCCAAGCAGGCTACGAGCAGTACTTC
CDR3 protein: CASSQAGYEQYF

D gene: NA
CDR3 length: 12
V gene: TRBV29-1
clone size: NA
J gene: TRBJ2-1
CDR3 DNA: TGCAGCGCGGACCGCATGGGCGATGAGCAGTTCTTC
CDR3 protein: CSADRMGDEQFF

D gene: NA
CDR3 length: 17
V gene: TRBV5-6
clone size: NA
J gene: TRBJ1-5
CDR3 DNA: TGTGCCAGCAGCTTGCGAGGTGCCCGTGAATGGGATCAGCCCCAGCATTTT
CDR3 protein: CASSLRGAREWDQPQHF

D gene: TRBD2
CDR3 length: 15
V gene: TRBV4-2
clone size: NA
J gene: TRBJ2-7
CDR3 DNA: TGTGCCAGCAGCCAAGATTTAGCGGGGACCTACGAGCAGTACTTC
CDR3 protein: CASSQDLAGTYEQYF

D gene: TRBD1
CDR3 length: 14
V gene: TRBV11-2
clone size: NA
J gene: TRBJ1-2
CDR3 DNA: TGTGCCAGCAGCCCAGGGACAGGATTCTATGGCTACACCTTC
CDR3 protein: CASSPGTGFYGYTF

D gene: TRBD1
CDR3 length: 15
V gene: TRBV6-5
clone size: NA
J gene: TRBJ2-7
CDR3 DNA: TGTGCCAGCAGTTACGGGACAGGGATCACCTACGAGCAGTACTTC
CDR3 protein: CASSYGTGITYEQYF

D gene: TRBD2
CDR3 length: 14
V gene: TRBV2
clone size: NA
J gene: TRBJ2-4
CDR3 DNA: TGTGCTATCCGGGGGGGGATAGCCAAAAACATTCAGTACTTC
CDR3 protein: CAIRGGIAKNIQYF

D gene: NA
CDR3 length: 12
V gene: TRBV5-5
clone size: NA
J gene: TRBJ1-1
CDR3 DNA: TGTGCCAGCAGCAGTCCGAACACTGAAGCTTTCTTT
CDR3 protein: CASSSPNTEAFF

D gene: NA
CDR3 length: 14
V gene: TRBV6-1
clone size: NA
J gene: TRBJ2-7
CDR3 DNA: TGTGCCAGCGGTAAGGCGCTATCCTACTACGAGCAGTACTTC
CDR3 protein: CASGKALSYYEQYF

D gene: TRBD2
CDR3 length: 15
V gene: TRBV29-1
clone size: NA
J gene: TRBJ2-7
CDR3 DNA: TGCAGCGTTGCTGGTAGCGGGAGTGGGGGGTACGAGCAGTACTTC
CDR3 protein: CSVAGSGSGGYEQYF

D gene: NA
CDR3 length: 13
V gene: TRBV5-1
clone size: NA
J gene: TRBJ1-6
CDR3 DNA: TGCGCCAGCAGCTCAGACGGGAATTCACCCCTCCACTTT
CDR3 protein: CASSSDGNSPLHF

D gene: TRBD2
CDR3 length: 14
V gene: TRBV27
clone size: NA
J gene: TRBJ2-2
CDR3 DNA: TGTGCCAGCAGTTGGCGGGAGAGGATCGGGGAGCTGTTTTTT
CDR3 protein: CASSWRERIGELFF

D gene: NA
CDR3 length: 13
V gene: TRBV7-9
clone size: NA
J gene: TRBJ2-1
CDR3 DNA: TGTGCCAGCAGCCCAGGGTATGTCGATGAGCAGTTCTTC
CDR3 protein: CASSPGYVDEQFF

D gene: NA
CDR3 length: 13
V gene: TRBV18
clone size: few
J gene: TRBJ1-1
CDR3 DNA: TGTGCCAGCTCACTGGACAGTAACACTGAAGCTTTCTTT
CDR3 protein: CASSLDSNTEAFF

D gene: TRBD2
CDR3 length: 18
V gene: TRBV14
clone size: NA
J gene: TRBJ2-5
CDR3 DNA: TGTGCCAGCAGCCTAAGTACCGGGACCGGGAGGTACCAAGAGACCCAGTACTTC
CDR3 protein: CASSLSTGTGRYQETQYF

D gene: TRBD1
CDR3 length: 14
V gene: TRBV27
clone size: NA
J gene: TRBJ1-2
CDR3 DNA: TGTGCCAGCAGCCCGGGACAGGGGGTTCCGGGCTACACCTTC
CDR3 protein: CASSPGQGVPGYTF

D gene: NA
CDR3 length: 11
V gene: TRBV6-1
clone size: NA
J gene: TRBJ1-3
CDR3 DNA: TGTGCCAGCGAAATTGGAAACACCATATATTTT
CDR3 protein: CASEIGNTIYF

D gene: NA
CDR3 length: 16
V gene: TRBV7-9
clone size: few
J gene: TRBJ1-2
CDR3 DNA: TGTGCCAGCAGCCCCTGGACACTTCCACCTAACCATGGCTACACCTTC
CDR3 protein: CASSPWTLPPNHGYTF

D gene: NA
CDR3 length: 17
V gene: TRBV7-9
clone size: NA
J gene: TRBJ2-1
CDR3 DNA: TGTGCCAGCAGCTTAGTGGGATCGTCTGGACCCTACAATGAGCAGTTCTTC
CDR3 protein: CASSLVGSSGPYNEQFF

D gene: TRBD2
CDR3 length: 16
V gene: TRBV19
clone size: NA
J gene: TRBJ2-3
CDR3 DNA: TGTGCCAGTAGTATCCCTAGCGGGAGGTCGGGAGATACGCAGTATTTT
CDR3 protein: CASSIPSGRSGDTQYF

D gene: NA
CDR3 length: 12
V gene: TRBV6-5
clone size: once
J gene: TRBJ2-7
CDR3 DNA: TGTGCCAGCAGTATCGATGGACCCGAGCAGTACTTC
CDR3 protein: CASSIDGPEQYF

D gene: TRBD1
CDR3 length: 14
V gene: TRBV19
clone size: few
J gene: TRBJ2-7
CDR3 DNA: TGTGCCAGTAGTATGGGGACAGGATTCTACGAGCAGTACTTC
CDR3 protein: CASSMGTGFYEQYF

D gene: NA
CDR3 length: 14
V gene: TRBV27
clone size: NA
J gene: TRBJ2-1
CDR3 DNA: TGTGCCAGCTCTTACCAGAGCTCCTACAATGAGCAGTTCTTC
CDR3 protein: CASSYQSSYNEQFF

D gene: NA
CDR3 length: 12
V gene: TRBV2
clone size: NA
J gene: TRBJ2-5
CDR3 DNA: TGTGCCAGCAAGGGGGGCCAAGAGACCCAGTACTTC
CDR3 protein: CASKGGQETQYF

D gene: TRBD2
CDR3 length: 17
V gene: TRBV29-1
clone size: NA
J gene: TRBJ2-6
CDR3 DNA: TGCAGCGTTGTTGGGCCTAGCGGGGGACTGGGGGCCAACGTCCTGACTTTC
CDR3 protein: CSVVGPSGGLGANVLTF

D gene: TRBD2
CDR3 length: 16
V gene: TRBV27
clone size: NA
J gene: TRBJ2-7
CDR3 DNA: TGTGCCAGCAGTAAATCCGGACTAGCGGGGGACTACGAGCAGTACTTC
CDR3 protein: CASSKSGLAGDYEQYF

D gene: NA
CDR3 length: 18
V gene: TRBV27
clone size: NA
J gene: TRBJ1-1
CDR3 DNA: TGTGCCAGCAGTCCGACGGCCTGGAGCCGCCTTATGAACACTGAAGCTTTCTTT
CDR3 protein: CASSPTAWSRLMNTEAFF

D gene: NA
CDR3 length: 13
V gene: TRBV19
clone size: NA
J gene: TRBJ2-5
CDR3 DNA: TGTGCCAGTAGTCCTGACGGACGGGAGACCCAGTACTTC
CDR3 protein: CASSPDGRETQYF

D gene: NA
CDR3 length: 15
V gene: TRBV14
clone size: NA
J gene: TRBJ2-7
CDR3 DNA: TGTGCCAGCAGCCAAGGTCTATCAAGCTCCTACGAGCAGTACTTC
CDR3 protein: CASSQGLSSSYEQYF

D gene: TRBD2
CDR3 length: 15
V gene: TRBV6-5
clone size: NA
J gene: TRBJ2-7
CDR3 DNA: TGTGCCAGCAGTTACTCGTCTACTAGCGGGGACGAGCAGTACTTC
CDR3 protein: CASSYSSTSGDEQYF

D gene: NA
CDR3 length: 14
V gene: TRBV15
clone size: NA
J gene: TRBJ2-2
CDR3 DNA: TGTGCCACCAGCAGAGATCAAGGGTTGGGGGAGCTGTTTTTT
CDR3 protein: CATSRDQGLGELFF

D gene: NA
CDR3 length: 13
V gene: TRBV5-1
clone size: few
J gene: TRBJ2-7
CDR3 DNA: TGCGCCAGCAGCTTGTCAGCCGCCTACGAGCAGTACTTC
CDR3 protein: CASSLSAAYEQYF

D gene: NA
CDR3 length: 14
V gene: TRBV19
clone size: once
J gene: TRBJ2-7
CDR3 DNA: TGTGCCAGTAGTAGTCCGGGACACAACTACGAGCAGTACTTC
CDR3 protein: CASSSPGHNYEQYF

D gene: NA
CDR3 length: 11
V gene: TRBV2
clone size: NA
J gene: TRBJ2-7
CDR3 DNA: TGTGCCAGCAGTGAAAAGTACGAGCAGTACTTC
CDR3 protein: CASSEKYEQYF

D gene: TRBD1
CDR3 length: 16
V gene: TRBV7-9
clone size: NA
J gene: TRBJ2-3
CDR3 DNA: TGTGCCAGCAGCTTAGGGTCCTGGACAGGGGGCCGCGGGCAGTATTTT
CDR3 protein: CASSLGSWTGGRGQYF

D gene: NA
CDR3 length: 15
V gene: TRBV5-5
clone size: NA
J gene: TRBJ1-4
CDR3 DNA: TGTGCCAGCAGCTTGGCGGTCGGGACTCTTGAAAAACTGTTTTTT
CDR3 protein: CASSLAVGTLEKLFF

D gene: NA
CDR3 length: 13
V gene: TRBV27
clone size: NA
J gene: TRBJ2-3
CDR3 DNA: TGTGCCAGCAGTTCAACAGCCACAGATACGCAGTATTTT
CDR3 protein: CASSSTATDTQYF

D gene: NA
CDR3 length: 15
V gene: TRBV7-9
clone size: NA
J gene: TRBJ2-1
CDR3 DNA: TGTGCCAGCAGCCACCGGGACAAATTTGAGGATGAGCAGTTCTTC
CDR3 protein: CASSHRDKFEDEQFF